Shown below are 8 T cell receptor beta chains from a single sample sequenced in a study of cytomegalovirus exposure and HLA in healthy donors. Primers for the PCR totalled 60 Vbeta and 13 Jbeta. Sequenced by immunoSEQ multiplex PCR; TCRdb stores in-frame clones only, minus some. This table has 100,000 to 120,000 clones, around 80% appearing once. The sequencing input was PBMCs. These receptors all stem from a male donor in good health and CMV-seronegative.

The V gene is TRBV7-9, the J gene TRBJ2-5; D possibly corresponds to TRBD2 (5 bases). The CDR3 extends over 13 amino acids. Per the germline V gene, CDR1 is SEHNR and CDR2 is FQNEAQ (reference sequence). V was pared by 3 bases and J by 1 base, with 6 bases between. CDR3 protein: CASSLTTQETQYF. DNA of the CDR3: TGTGCCAGCAGCTTGACTACCCAAGAGACCCAGTACTTC.

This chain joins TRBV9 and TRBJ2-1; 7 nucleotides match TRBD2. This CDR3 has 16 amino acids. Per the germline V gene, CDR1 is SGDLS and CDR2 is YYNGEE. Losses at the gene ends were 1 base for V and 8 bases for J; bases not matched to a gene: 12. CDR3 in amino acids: CASSVLGGRGRDEQFF. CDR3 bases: TGTGCCAGCAGCGTATTGGGCGGGAGAGGTCGAGATGAGCAGTTCTTC.

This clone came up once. As DNA, the CDR3 is TGTGCCAGCAGTCTCGGTGACGGGAAGAATCAGCCCCAGCATTTT. Encoded protein: CASSLGDGKNQPQHF. This chain connects TRBV6-1 to TRBJ1-5; D is ambiguous. CDR3 length: 15 residues. Germline values: CDR1 MNHNS, CDR2 SASEGT. The V end was cut by 5 bases, the J end by 4 bases, with 15 bases between.

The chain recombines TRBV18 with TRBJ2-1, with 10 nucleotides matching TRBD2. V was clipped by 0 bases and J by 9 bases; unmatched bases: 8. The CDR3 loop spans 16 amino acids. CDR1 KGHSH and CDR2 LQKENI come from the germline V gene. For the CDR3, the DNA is TGTGCCAGCTCACCACCCGCTAGCGGGAGCAGAATTGAGCAGTTCTTC. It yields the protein CASSPPASGSRIEQFF.

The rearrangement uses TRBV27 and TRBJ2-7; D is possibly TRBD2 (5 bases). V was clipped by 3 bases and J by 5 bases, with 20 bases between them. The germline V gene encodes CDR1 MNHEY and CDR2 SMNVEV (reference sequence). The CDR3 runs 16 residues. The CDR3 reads CASSFSGFGVWDEQYF. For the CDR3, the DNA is TGTGCCAGCAGTTTTTCTGGGTTCGGGGTGTGGGACGAGCAGTACTTC.

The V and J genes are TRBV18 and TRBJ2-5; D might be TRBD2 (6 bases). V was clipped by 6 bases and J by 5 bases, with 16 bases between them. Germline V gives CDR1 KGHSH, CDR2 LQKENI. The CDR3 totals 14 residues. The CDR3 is CASSGLSRGETQYF. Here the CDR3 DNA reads TGTGCCAGCTCGGGACTCTCCCGAGGGGAGACCCAGTACTTC.

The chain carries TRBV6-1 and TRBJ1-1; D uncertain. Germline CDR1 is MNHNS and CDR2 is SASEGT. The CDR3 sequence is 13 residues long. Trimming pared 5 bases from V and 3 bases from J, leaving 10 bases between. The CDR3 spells CASSLHRDTEAFF. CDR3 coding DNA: TGTGCCAGCAGTCTCCACCGGGACACTGAAGCTTTCTTT.

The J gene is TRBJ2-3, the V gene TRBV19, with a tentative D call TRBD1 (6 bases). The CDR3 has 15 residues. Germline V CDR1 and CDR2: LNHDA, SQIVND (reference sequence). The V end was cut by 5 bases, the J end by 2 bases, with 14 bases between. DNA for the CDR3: TGTGCCAGTAGTCCTTATGGGGGCCACACAGATACGCAGTATTTT. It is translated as CASSPYGGHTDTQYF. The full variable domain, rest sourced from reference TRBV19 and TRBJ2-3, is DGGITQSPKYLFRKEGQNVTLSCEQNLNHDAMYWYRQDPGQGLRLIYYSQIVNDFQKGDIAEGYSVSREKKESFPLTVTSAQKNPTAFYLCASSPYGGHTDTQYFGPGTRLTVL.